Listed here is a single T cell receptor beta chain. The data stem from a study of cytomegalovirus exposure and HLA in healthy donors. In the PCR, 60 Vbeta and 13 Jbeta primers were used. Generated by immunoSEQ multiplex PCR, the TCRdb table keeps only in-frame clones and is missing some. The table lists 90,000 to 120,000 clones, 70% of them singletons. The sequencing sample was made of PBMCs. The receptor was derived from a man between 40 and 49 years old in good health and CMV-seropositive.

The CDR3 DNA follows: TGTGCCAGCAGTTTGCGATCGTTAGAGCAGTACTTC. It encodes CASSLRSLEQYF. This chain joins TRBV28 and TRBJ2-7; D is ambiguous. Germline-derived CDR1 and CDR2 are MDHEN and SYDVKM. The CDR3 spans 12 residues. V lost 3 bases, J lost 7 bases, and 10 bases lay in between.